This record looks at one T cell receptor beta chain sequence and its context. This CDR3 is 14 amino acids long. The junction had 8 bases not matched to a gene; V was cut back by 8 bases and J by 6 bases. Germline V lookup: CDR1 LNHDA, CDR2 SQIVND (reference sequence). The data originate from a study of control samples from healthy donors and cancer patients. TCRdb's copy holds only in-frame clones and misses some; the assay was immunoSEQ multiplex PCR. The table has under 75,000 clones, over 75% seen once; the top ten hold more than 0.95%. This chain links TRBV19 with TRBJ2-2, with 8 bases matching TRBD1. The sequence came from a woman between 50 and 59 years old with colorectal cancer. Sequencing was performed on PBMCs. CDR3 sequence: CASRQGRMAGELFF. The CDR3 nucleotides are TGTGCCAGTCGACAGGGGCGAATGGCCGGGGAGCTGTTTTTT.